The T cell receptor (beta chain) described here comes from a study of response to subunit inactivated influenza vaccine. The CDR3 consists of 14 residues. Per the germline V gene, CDR1 is MNHNS and CDR2 is SASEGT. V gave up 7 bases and J gave up 0 bases, with 12 bases separating them. This clonotype was seen at least ten times. TCRdb redid the calling of the RT-PCR reads with MiXCR, one entry per CDR3 protein. Among hundreds of thousands of distinct CDR3 sequences listed, around 11% were seen once. The data also belong to a second study, concerning T cells expressing NK-cell markers. That work states: The cDNA for TCR beta came from 5'RACE template switching with UMIs. HCMV serostatus: most of the eight sequenced donors positive, one negative. Several donors likewise had their CD3+CD56-NKG2C+ fraction led by these clonotypes.

The sequence was obtained from a man in his fifties who received an inactivated influenza vaccine. The source was PBMCs from blood, collected on the day of vaccination. The chain couples TRBV6-1 to TRBJ1-1; D unresolved. The CDR3 coding sequence is TGTGCCAGCAAAGAACCCGGGATGAACACTGAAGCTTTCTTT. This translates into CASKEPGMNTEAFF.